The rows below give T cell receptor beta chains drawn from one sample of a study of neurological immune-mediated disorders. Each CDR3 protein gets one entry after TCRdb re-called the 5' RACE reads with MiXCR. This sample has approximately 60,000 distinct CDR3 sequences, with approximately 4.1% found just once. The sequenced sample was PBMCs. The receptors derive from a man in his fifties or sixties with multiple sclerosis. The CDR3 runs from the conserved cysteine through the conserved F or W. The D gene is left open where the match is weak. Only part of the rows carry a size: once, few, many, or a class if the clone is expanded.

abundance,d_gene,j_gene,v_gene,CDR3nt,CDR3aa
many,.,TRBJ2-1,TRBV29-1,TGCAGCGTCACCGGGACGGCTACTGGGCTACAGTTCTTC,CSVTGTATGLQFF
many,TRBD1,TRBJ1-1,TRBV10-1,TGCGCCAGCAGTGGGACAGGGGGCGAATACAAAGCTTTCTTT,CASSGTGGEYKAFF
many,.,TRBJ1-2,TRBV5-1,TGCGCCAGCAGCATCAACAGTGAGGGCTACACCTTC,CASSINSEGYTF
many,.,TRBJ2-2,TRBV7-2,TGTGCCAGCAACCCTAGTTTCGGGGAGCTGTTTTTT,CASNPSFGELFF
many,TRBD1,TRBJ1-1,TRBV5-1,TGCGCCAGCAGTTTAGGACAGGCTAATACTGAAGCTTTCTTT,CASSLGQANTEAFF
.,.,TRBJ2-7,TRBV20-1,TGCAGTGCTGCCTCCTTGGACTACACCTACGAGCAGTACTTC,CSAASLDYTYEQYF
many,TRBD2,TRBJ2-3,TRBV5-1,TGCGCCAGCAGCCAACTGACTAGCGGGGGATCGGATACGCAGTATTTT,CASSQLTSGGSDTQYF
many,.,TRBJ2-7,TRBV5-1,TGCGCCAGCAGCTTGGGAGGGACTTTCTCCTACGAGCAGTACTTC,CASSLGGTFSYEQYF
many,.,TRBJ2-3,TRBV5-1,TGCGCCAGCAGCTTGGCAGTCGCGTTCACAGATACGCAGTATTTT,CASSLAVAFTDTQYF
many,.,TRBJ2-1,TRBV29-1,TGCAGCGTTGAGTGGCGGGACAATGAGCAGTTCTTC,CSVEWRDNEQFF
few,.,TRBJ1-5,TRBV15,TGTGCCACCAGCACGGAACAGGGAGGGTTGCCCCAGAATTTT,CATSTEQGGLPQNF
many,.,TRBJ2-3,TRBV4-1,TGCGCCAGCAGCCAAGGACTAGTCGGACGGGGGGATACGCAGTATTTT,CASSQGLVGRGDTQYF
.,.,TRBJ2-1,TRBV27,TGTGCCAGCAGTTTCGTAACCCTAGGTAACGAGCAGTTCTTC,CASSFVTLGNEQFF
many,TRBD1,TRBJ2-3,TRBV5-4,TGTGCCACCAGCAATAGGCAGGGGGCCTATACGCAGTATTTT,CATSNRQGAYTQYF
many,.,TRBJ2-7,TRBV6-5,TGTGCCAGCAGAGACTTCGGCGCTTCCTACGAGCAGTACTTC,CASRDFGASYEQYF
.,.,TRBJ2-4,TRBV20-1,TGCAGTGCTAGCGGGGACATAGCCAAAAAAATTCAGTACTTC,CSASGDIAKKIQYF
many,.,TRBJ2-1,TRBV5-1,TGCGCCAGCAGCTTGGCTGGGGATGGTGAGCAGTTCTTC,CASSLAGDGEQFF
many,.,TRBJ2-7,TRBV4-1,TGCGCCAGCAGCCCCATTACGGGGGGCTTCGAGCAGTACTTC,CASSPITGGFEQYF
many,.,TRBJ2-1,TRBV15,TGTGCCACCAGCGAGACTTGGGATGAGCAGTTCTTC,CATSETWDEQFF
many,TRBD2,TRBJ2-7,TRBV5-1,TGCGCCAGCAGCCCGGCGGACGGACTAGCGGTGTACGAGCAGTACTTC,CASSPADGLAVYEQYF
many,TRBD2,TRBJ2-1,TRBV5-1,TGCGCCAGCAGCTCGCCCAGCGGGGCGAGGGAGCAGTTCTTC,CASSSPSGAREQFF
many,.,TRBJ1-2,TRBV3-1,TGTGCCAGCAGCCCCCCAGGGAAGAGACTAGACTATGGCTACACCTTC,CASSPPGKRLDYGYTF
few,TRBD2,TRBJ2-1,TRBV7-9,TGTGCCAGCAGCCTTCTAGCGGGAGTCTACAATGAGCAGTTCTTC,CASSLLAGVYNEQFF
many,.,TRBJ2-1,TRBV7-2,TGTGCCAGCAGCCCTGGAAGCGCCCACAATGAGCAGTTCTTC,CASSPGSAHNEQFF
many,.,TRBJ1-1,TRBV6-1,TGTGCCAGCAGTGTTGCGGGGAGGTCTGAAGCTTTCTTT,CASSVAGRSEAFF
many,.,TRBJ1-1,TRBV7-2,TGTGCCAGCAGCTTAGTCCGTTCCCCGGGGGTGAACACTGAAGCTTTCTTT,CASSLVRSPGVNTEAFF
many,TRBD2,TRBJ2-2,TRBV3-1,TGTGCCAGCAGCTCTCGACTAGCGGGAGGCACCGGGGAGCTGTTTTTT,CASSSRLAGGTGELFF
many,.,TRBJ2-5,TRBV11-2,TGTGCCAGCAGCCCCCCCCGACAGAACCAAGAGACCCAGTACTTC,CASSPPRQNQETQYF
many,.,TRBJ2-7,TRBV20-1,TGCAGTGCTAGAATCAGCGCGCACACCTACGAGCAGTACTTC,CSARISAHTYEQYF
many,.,TRBJ2-3,TRBV20-1,TGCAGTGCTAGAGATTTAGAGGAAGATACGCAGTATTTT,CSARDLEEDTQYF
many,TRBD2,TRBJ2-3,TRBV12-3/TRBV12-4,TGTGCCAGCACTCGGGGGGGAAGCACAGATACGCAGTATTTT,CASTRGGSTDTQYF
many,.,TRBJ1-4,TRBV20-1,TGCAGTGCTAGAGGACAAGGGACTAATGAAAAACTGTTTTTT,CSARGQGTNEKLFF
many,.,TRBJ2-2,TRBV20-1,TGCAGTGCTAGGGACTACACGAACACCGGGGAGCTGTTTTTT,CSARDYTNTGELFF
many,TRBD1,TRBJ1-1,TRBV5-1,TGCGCCAGTTCTGAGGGGGCGCGGACTGAAGCTTTCTTT,CASSEGARTEAFF
few,TRBD1,TRBJ1-6,TRBV5-1,TGCGCCAGCAGCTCTACAGGGGATTCACCCCTCAACTTT,CASSSTGDSPLNF
many,.,TRBJ1-2,TRBV12-3/TRBV12-4,TGTGCCAGCAGTTTCGGGACCTACGGCTACACCTTC,CASSFGTYGYTF
many,.,TRBJ2-3,TRBV2,TGTGCCAGCTCCAGGGAATCAATGTCGACAGATACGCAGTATTTT,CASSRESMSTDTQYF
.,.,TRBJ1-1,TRBV3-1,TGTGCCAGCAGCCCCCGAATGAACACTGAAGCTTTCTTT,CASSPRMNTEAFF
few,.,TRBJ2-7,TRBV20-1,TGCAGTGCTGGACGGGCCGGGGCGGTCAACGAGCAGTACTTC,CSAGRAGAVNEQYF
many,.,TRBJ2-3,TRBV6-2/TRBV6-3,TGTGCCAGCAGCCAACCCCCTGGAGATACGCAGTATTTT,CASSQPPGDTQYF
many,.,TRBJ2-3,TRBV5-1,TGCGCCAGCAGCTCAACTCCCGCAGATACGCAGTATTTT,CASSSTPADTQYF